These 20 T cell receptor beta chains originate from one sample sequenced in a study of neurological immune-mediated disorders. One entry per CDR3 protein results from TCRdb running MiXCR on the 5' RACE reads. The table lists 50,000 to 65,000 distinct CDR3 sequences, 3.6% of them singletons. The source material was PBMCs. These TCRs come from a young man with multiple sclerosis.

This clonotype was recorded many times. The chain uses TRBV20-1 and TRBJ2-3; D is tentatively TRBD1 or TRBD2 (5 bases each). Germline values: CDR1 DFQATT, CDR2 SNEGSKA (reference sequence). The CDR3 sequence is 17 residues long. The germline V and J ends were trimmed by 5 bases and 0 bases, with 21 bases remaining between them. The CDR3 DNA reads TGCAGTGCTGGAGGATGGTACCGGGACGGAAGCACAGATACGCAGTATTTT. Protein: CSAGGWYRDGSTDTQYF.

This clonotype has a handful of counts. The V call is TRBV28, the J call TRBJ1-2; TRBD1 aligns across 7 bases. The V segment lost 3 bases and the J segment 5 bases; nucleotides outside the gene matches: 6. This CDR3 comprises 14 residues. The germline V gene encodes CDR1 MDHEN and CDR2 SYDVKM. CDR3 sequence: CASSLIQGTYGYTF. The CDR3 DNA reads TGTGCCAGCAGTTTGATACAGGGGACATATGGCTACACCTTC.

This clonotype came up many times. V gene TRBV12-3 or TRBV12-4 combines with J gene TRBJ1-2; possibly TRBD1 for D (6 bases). This CDR3 region has 14 residues. Between the trimmed V and J ends, which lost 3 bases and 0 bases, there was a span of 8 bases. The CDR3 DNA follows: TGTGCCAGCAGTTTCGGGGGCTCTAACTATGGCTACACCTTC. Translated: CASSFGGSNYGYTF.

About this clonotype: This may come from a read error, since a much larger clone is one base off. This chain links TRBV12-3 or TRBV12-4 with TRBJ2-3, with no clear D. The CDR3 covers 13 residues. Trimming left V 3 bases short and J 4 bases short, with 8 bases between. CDR3 bases: TGTGCCAGCAGTTTGATGGGTGCAGATACGCAGTATTTT. This translates into CASSLMGADTQYF.

This clonotype was counted ten times or more. This chain joins TRBV3-1 and TRBJ1-1; 9 nucleotides agree with TRBD1. Per the germline V gene, CDR1 is LGHDT and CDR2 is YNNKEL (reference sequence). V dropped 4 bases and J dropped 1; count of bases not matched to a gene: 7. There are 16 residues in the CDR3. CDR3 region: CASSPKTGQGNTEAFF. Here the CDR3 DNA reads TGTGCCAGCAGCCCAAAGACGGGACAGGGGAACACTGAAGCTTTCTTT.

This clonotype was detected many times. This chain uses TRBV7-3 with TRBJ1-2, with TRBD1 identical over 12 bases. J was trimmed by 6 bases and V by 2 bases; bases with no gene match: 7. The CDR3 is made up of 16 amino acids. The germline V gene encodes CDR1 SGHTA and CDR2 FQGTGA. The CDR3 nucleotides read TGTGCCAGCAGCTTATTAGGGGGACAGGGGGCAAATGGCTACACCTTC. This codes for CASSLLGGQGANGYTF.

In the case of this clonotype: One base away lies a much larger clone, so this may be a sequencing read error. This sequence joins TRBV11-2 and TRBJ2-1; 9 bases map to TRBD2. Trimming took 6 bases from V and 8 from J; bases not matched to a gene: 17. CDR3 length equals 17 residues. Germline CDR1 is SGHAT and CDR2 is FQNNGV. The CDR3 spells CASRDRLGLARGHEQFF. The CDR3 DNA sequence: TGTGCCAGCAGAGACCGCCTGGGACTAGCTCGGGGCCATGAGCAGTTCTTC.

Many counts were recorded for this clonotype. This chain links TRBV3-1 with TRBJ2-7; 10 nucleotides align to TRBD1. The V gene's germline CDR1 is LGHDT and CDR2 YNNKEL (reference sequence). Losses at the gene ends were 5 bases for V and 4 bases for J; bases not matched to a gene: 8. The CDR3 covers 15 residues. The DNA for the CDR3 is TGTGCCAGCAGCGTTAGCCGGGACAGGGGATACGAGCAGTACTTC. Translating it yields CASSVSRDRGYEQYF.

In its sample, this clonotype was seen many times. The chain is built from TRBV20-1 and TRBJ2-5; D is uncertain. Trimming took 6 bases from V and 7 from J, leaving 18 bases between them. This CDR3 region has 13 residues. Germline CDR1 DFQATT, CDR2 SNEGSKA (reference sequence). The chain's CDR3 is CSAPSAAPGTQYF. The CDR3 DNA sequence: TGCAGTGCCCCGTCGGCTGCACCGGGGACCCAGTACTTC.

This clonotype was seen ten or more times. This chain joins TRBV5-1 and TRBJ1-1; 8 nucleotides line up with TRBD1. Per the germline V gene, CDR1 is SGHRS and CDR2 is YFSETQ. With V trimmed by 0 bases and J by 2 bases, 9 bases remained unmatched. CDR3 size: 17 residues. The CDR3 spells CASSLDDPGGPNTEAFF. CDR3 nucleotide sequence: TGCGCCAGCAGCTTGGATGACCCAGGGGGCCCAAACACTGAAGCTTTCTTT.

In this sample, this clonotype turned up many times. The CDR3 DNA sequence: TGTGCCAGCAGTTTAGCGGGCAGGGGGCAAGGTCAGCCCCAGCATTTT. This gives the protein CASSLAGRGQGQPQHF. V and J are TRBV12-3 or TRBV12-4 and TRBJ1-5; 8 bases agree with TRBD1. The CDR3 extends over 16 amino acids. J gave up 6 bases and V 0 bases, and 7 bases lay outside the gene matches.

This clonotype was seen many times. The genes are TRBV18 and TRBJ2-7; D call uncertain. This CDR3 spans 12 amino acids. Trimming removed 3 bases at V and 4 bases at J, with 7 bases between. CDR1 KGHSH and CDR2 LQKENI come from the germline V gene. The CDR3 loop reads CASSPNSYEQYF. In DNA, the CDR3 is TGTGCCAGCTCACCCAACAGTTACGAGCAGTACTTC.

This clonotype has ten or more counts. The chain joins TRBV7-9 to TRBJ2-2; 7 bases are a match to TRBD1. With 5 bases clipped from V and 6 bases from J, the junction kept 12 bases outside the gene matches. CDR3 length: 16 residues. Per the germline V gene, CDR1 is SEHNR and CDR2 is FQNEAQ (reference sequence). The CDR3 sequence is CASSGPTGRVAGELFF. As DNA, the CDR3 is TGTGCCAGCAGCGGGCCGACAGGGCGTGTGGCCGGGGAGCTGTTTTTT.

This clonotype was seen at least ten times. This chain joins TRBV2 and TRBJ1-2; 8 bases align to TRBD1. Germline V CDR1 and CDR2: SNHLY, FYNNEI. V trimming: 7 bases; J trimming: 1 base; junction bases outside the gene matches: 8. The CDR3 has 15 amino acids. The CDR3 here is CASTRTGNNNYGYTF. The CDR3 coding sequence is TGTGCCAGCACCCGGACAGGGAACAATAACTATGGCTACACCTTC.

This clonotype was recorded many times. The chain uses TRBV2 and TRBJ1-4, with a tentative D call TRBD1 (5 bases). The CDR3 is 14 residues long. The ends were cut back, 7 bases at V and 11 bases at J, with 20 bases in the middle. Germline values: CDR1 SNHLY, CDR2 FYNNEI. CDR3 coding DNA: TGTGCCAGCAACCCCTGGGGCCGAAGCTATAAACTGTTTTTT. Protein product: CASNPWGRSYKLFF.

This clonotype occurred many times. This rearrangement joins TRBV5-1 to TRBJ2-1, with 7 bases lining up with TRBD2. Germline CDR1 is SGHRS and CDR2 is YFSETQ. The CDR3 sequence is 15 residues long. J gave up 2 bases and V 0 bases, and 2 bases lay outside the gene matches. In DNA, the CDR3 is TGCGCCAGCAGCTTGGAGACTAGCACCTACAATGAGCAGTTCTTC. Protein product: CASSLETSTYNEQFF. Full variable domain (rest looked up from reference TRBV5-1 and TRBJ2-1): KAGVTQTPRYLIKTRGQQVTLSCSPISGHRSVSWYQQTPGQGLQFLFEYFSETQRNKGNFPGRFSGRQFSNSRSEMNVSTLELGDSALYLCASSLETSTYNEQFFGPGTRLTVL.

The sample holds many counts of this clonotype. The chain couples TRBV12-3 or TRBV12-4 to TRBJ1-1; D may be TRBD1 (6 bases). V lost 7 bases and J lost 0, with 12 bases in between. This CDR3 region has 14 residues. CDR3 protein: CASTQDSMNTEAFF. The CDR3 bases are TGTGCCAGCACCCAGGACAGCATGAACACTGAAGCTTTCTTT.

This clonotype was detected many times. This rearrangement joins TRBV15 to TRBJ2-5; TRBD1 aligns across 8 bases. Germline values: CDR1 LNHNV, CDR2 YYDKDF (reference sequence). The V gene end was trimmed by 5 bases and the J gene end by 2 bases; junction bases not matched to a gene: 10. This CDR3 comprises 16 residues. The CDR3 protein is CATSPFQGTGQETQYF. The CDR3 DNA reads as TGTGCCACCAGCCCTTTCCAGGGGACAGGTCAAGAGACCCAGTACTTC. The entire variable domain, with the rest obtained from reference TRBV15 and TRBJ2-5, is as follows: DAMVIQNPRYQVTQFGKPVTLSCSQTLNHNVMYWYQQKSSQAPKLLFHYYDKDFNNEADTPDNFQSRRPNTSFCFLDIRSPGLGDTAMYLCATSPFQGTGQETQYFGPGTRLLVL.

This clonotype was seen ten or more times. The chain's CDR3 is CASTRDRLIYGYTF. CDR3 DNA sequence: TGTGCCAGCACCCGGGACAGACTCATCTATGGCTACACCTTC. The chain carries TRBV12-3 or TRBV12-4 and TRBJ1-2, with 7 nucleotides matching TRBD1. The CDR3 sequence is 14 residues long. The ends lost 7 bases at V and 4 bases at J; junction bases unmatched: 9.

This clonotype was picked up many times. The chain employs TRBV12-3 or TRBV12-4 and TRBJ2-2, with D tentatively TRBD1 (6 bases). Trimming shortened V by 3 bases and J by 5 bases, and 7 bases separated the two germline ends. This CDR3 has 13 residues. This chain's CDR3 is CASSFQGTGELFF. In DNA, the CDR3 is TGTGCCAGCAGTTTTCAGGGGACCGGGGAGCTGTTTTTT.